This note documents a single T cell receptor (beta chain) sequence. Its antigen is undetermined. Here immunoSEQ multiplex PCR was the method, and the copy in TCRdb shows in-frame clones only, minus some. The sample has tens of thousands of clones, around 57% seen once; the top ten hold around 50%. This CDR3 is built from 13 residues. Trimming left V 1 base short and J 4 bases short, with 5 bases between. Germline lookup yields CDR1 MGHDK and CDR2 SYGVNS. This record belongs to a study of shared clonotypes between healthy human individuals. The study's findings and limits: Only blood was sampled, and tissue TCR repertoires likely differ from blood ones. Among non-shared clonotypes, generation probabilities were lower than among those shared by all four donors. The naive CD4 repertoires of a few donors were compared, and approximately 5% of clonotypes were shared.

This sequence was found in a man between 25 and 39 years old in good health. Material for sequencing was memory CD8+ T cells sorted from blood. Stated subset: CD45RO+ cells pooled with CCR7-negative TemRA cells. The chain couples TRBV25-1 to TRBJ1-3; no clear D gene. CDR3 protein: CASSESGGNTIYF. CDR3 bases: TGTGCCAGCAGTGAATCGGGAGGAAACACCATATATTTT.